Detailed here is one T cell receptor (beta chain). Its antigen is unidentified. Using immunoSEQ multiplex PCR, the repertoire was profiled, and TCRdb retains in-frame clones only, with some absent. This sample carries some 33,000 clones, 85% to 90% of them seen once, and the ten largest clones take under 1.5%. The source of the sample is a study of T cells in narcolepsy. Study-level findings and limits: Autoreactive HCRT-specific and TRIB2-specific clonotypes were marked in same-patient CSF-versus-blood CD4+ comparisons.

The V gene lost 1 base and the J gene lost 0 bases, with 11 bases spanning the gap. The CDR3 extends over 16 amino acids. Germline CDR1 is SGHRS and CDR2 is YFSETQ. The V and J genes are TRBV5-1 and TRBJ2-4; D tentatively fits TRBD1 or TRBD2 (6 bases each). This TCR derives from a human donor with narcolepsy. The sequenced sample consisted of CD45RA- memory CD4+ T cells from PBMCs. The CDR3 loop reads CASSLMGGQAKNIQYF. The CDR3 DNA follows: TGCGCCAGCAGCTTGATGGGGGGCCAAGCCAAAAACATTCAGTACTTC.